Sequencing of this T cell receptor (beta chain) was carried out in a study of patients and donors after allogeneic stem cell transplantation. This clonotype was seen many times. MiXCR, run by TCRdb on the RT-PCR reads, gives a single entry per CDR3 protein. Here the sample spans about 100,000 distinct CDR3 sequences, over 30% being singletons. Germline V gives CDR1 DFQATT, CDR2 SNEGSKA (reference sequence). The CDR3 runs to 15 residues. V shed 4 bases, J shed 2 bases, and the junction held 8 bases outside the gene matches. The genes are TRBV20-1 and TRBJ2-3; 8 bases are shared with TRBD2. The sequence came from a human donor who was either an allogeneic HSCT recipient or a stem cell or donor lymphocyte infusion donor (not recorded which). It is not recorded whose cells these are; they may come from a transplant donor. Sequences were obtained from blood, either unsorted or a sorted T cell fraction (not recorded which). CDR3 loop: CSAKVGSGNTDTQYF. CDR3 nucleotide sequence: TGCAGTGCTAAAGTTGGTAGCGGGAACACAGATACGCAGTATTTT.